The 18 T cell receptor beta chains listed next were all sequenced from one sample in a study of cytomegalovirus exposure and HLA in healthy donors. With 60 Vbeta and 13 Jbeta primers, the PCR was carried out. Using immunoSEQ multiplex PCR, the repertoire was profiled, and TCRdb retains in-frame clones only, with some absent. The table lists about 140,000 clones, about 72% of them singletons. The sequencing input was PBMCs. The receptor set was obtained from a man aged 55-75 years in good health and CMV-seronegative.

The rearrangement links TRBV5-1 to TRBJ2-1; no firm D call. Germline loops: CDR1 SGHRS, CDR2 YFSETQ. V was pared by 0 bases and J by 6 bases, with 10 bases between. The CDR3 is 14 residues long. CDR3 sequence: CASSLDWSSNEQFF. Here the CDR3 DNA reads TGCGCCAGCAGCTTGGATTGGAGCTCCAATGAGCAGTTCTTC.

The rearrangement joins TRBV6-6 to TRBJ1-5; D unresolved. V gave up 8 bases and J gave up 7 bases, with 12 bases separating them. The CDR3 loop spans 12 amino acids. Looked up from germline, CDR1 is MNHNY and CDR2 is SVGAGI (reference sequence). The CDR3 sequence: CASRTLDQPQHF. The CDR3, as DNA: TGTGCCAGCCGTACGCTAGACCAGCCCCAGCATTTT.

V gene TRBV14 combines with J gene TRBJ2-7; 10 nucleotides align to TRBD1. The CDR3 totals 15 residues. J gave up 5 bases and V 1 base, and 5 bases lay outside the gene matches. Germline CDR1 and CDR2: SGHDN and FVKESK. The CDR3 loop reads CASSQGDRGPNEQYF. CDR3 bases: TGTGCCAGCAGCCAAGGGGACAGGGGTCCCAACGAGCAGTACTTC.

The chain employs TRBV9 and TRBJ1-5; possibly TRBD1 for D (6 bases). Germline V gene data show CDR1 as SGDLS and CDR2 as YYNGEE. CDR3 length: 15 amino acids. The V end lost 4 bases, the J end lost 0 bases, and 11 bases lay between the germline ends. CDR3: CASSRGGPSNQPQHF. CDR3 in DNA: TGTGCCAGCAGCCGAGGGGGACCTAGCAATCAGCCCCAGCATTTT.

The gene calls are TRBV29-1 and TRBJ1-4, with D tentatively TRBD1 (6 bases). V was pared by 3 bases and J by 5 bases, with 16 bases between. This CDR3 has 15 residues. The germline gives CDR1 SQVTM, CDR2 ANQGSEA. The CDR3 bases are TGCAGCGTTGAGGAACAGGGCGCCCGGAATGAAAAACTGTTTTTT. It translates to CSVEEQGARNEKLFF.

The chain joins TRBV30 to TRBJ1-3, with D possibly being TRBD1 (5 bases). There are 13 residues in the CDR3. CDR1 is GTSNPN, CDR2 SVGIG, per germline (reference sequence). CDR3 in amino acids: CALPGSEGNTIYF. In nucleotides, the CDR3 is TGTGCTTTACCAGGGTCGGAGGGAAACACCATATATTTT. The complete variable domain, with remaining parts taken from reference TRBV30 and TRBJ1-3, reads SQTIHQWPATLVQPVGSPLSLECTVEGTSNPNLYWYRQAAGRGLQLLFYSVGIGQISSEVPQNLSASRPQDRQFILSSKKLLLSDSGFYLCALPGSEGNTIYFGEGSWLTVV.

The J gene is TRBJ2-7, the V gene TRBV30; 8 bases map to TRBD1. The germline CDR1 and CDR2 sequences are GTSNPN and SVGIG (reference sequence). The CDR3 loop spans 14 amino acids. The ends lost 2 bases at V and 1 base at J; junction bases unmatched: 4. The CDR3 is CAWSRTGGSYEQYF. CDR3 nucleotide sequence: TGTGCCTGGAGTAGAACAGGGGGTTCCTACGAGCAGTACTTC.

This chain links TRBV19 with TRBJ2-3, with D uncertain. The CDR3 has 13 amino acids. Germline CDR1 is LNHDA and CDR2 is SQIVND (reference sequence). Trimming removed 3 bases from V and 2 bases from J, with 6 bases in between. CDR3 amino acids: CASSIIYTDTQYF. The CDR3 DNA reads TGTGCCAGTAGTATCATCTACACAGATACGCAGTATTTT.

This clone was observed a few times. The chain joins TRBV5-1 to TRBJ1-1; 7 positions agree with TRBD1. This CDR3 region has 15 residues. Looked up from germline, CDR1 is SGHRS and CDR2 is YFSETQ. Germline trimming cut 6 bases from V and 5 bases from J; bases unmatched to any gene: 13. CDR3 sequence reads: CASTLEGAKNTEAFF. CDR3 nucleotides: TGCGCCAGCACCCTGGAGGGGGCTAAAAATACTGAAGCTTTCTTT.

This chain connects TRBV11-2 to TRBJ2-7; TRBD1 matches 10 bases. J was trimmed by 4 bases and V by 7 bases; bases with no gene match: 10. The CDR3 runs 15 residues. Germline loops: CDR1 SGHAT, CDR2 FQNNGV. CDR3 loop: CASTLRQGAGYEQYF. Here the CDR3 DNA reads TGTGCCAGCACCCTTAGACAGGGGGCAGGGTACGAGCAGTACTTC.

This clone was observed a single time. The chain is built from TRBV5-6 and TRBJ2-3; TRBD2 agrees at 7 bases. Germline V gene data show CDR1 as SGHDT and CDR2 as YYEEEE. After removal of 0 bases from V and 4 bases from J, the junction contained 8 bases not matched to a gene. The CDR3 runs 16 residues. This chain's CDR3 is CASSLESGGSADTQYF. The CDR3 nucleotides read TGTGCCAGCAGCTTGGAATCCGGCGGGAGCGCAGATACGCAGTATTTT.

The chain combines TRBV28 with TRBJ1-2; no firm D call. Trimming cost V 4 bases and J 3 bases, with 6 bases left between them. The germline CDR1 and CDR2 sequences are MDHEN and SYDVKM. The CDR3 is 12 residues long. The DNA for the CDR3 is TGTGCCAGCAGTTCTACAGACTATGGCTACACCTTC. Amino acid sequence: CASSSTDYGYTF.

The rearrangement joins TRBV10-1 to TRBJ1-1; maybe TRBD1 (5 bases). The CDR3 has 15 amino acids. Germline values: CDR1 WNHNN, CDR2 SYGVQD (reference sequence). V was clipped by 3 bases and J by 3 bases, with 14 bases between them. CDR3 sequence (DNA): TGCGCCAGCAGTGAAGGAGGAGGGGTGGACACTGAAGCTTTCTTT. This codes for CASSEGGGVDTEAFF.

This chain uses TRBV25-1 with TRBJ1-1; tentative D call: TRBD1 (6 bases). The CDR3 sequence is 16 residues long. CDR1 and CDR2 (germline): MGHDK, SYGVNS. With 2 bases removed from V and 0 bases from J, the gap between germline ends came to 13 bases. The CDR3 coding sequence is TGTGCCAGCAGTGAAGGGGGCAGTGTTTTGAACACTGAAGCTTTCTTT. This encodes CASSEGGSVLNTEAFF.

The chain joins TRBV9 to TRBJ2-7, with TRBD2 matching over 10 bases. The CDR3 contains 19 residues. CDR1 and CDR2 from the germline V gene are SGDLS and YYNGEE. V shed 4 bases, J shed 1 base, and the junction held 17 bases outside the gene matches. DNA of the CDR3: TGTGCCAGCAGCATACGACTAAGTCGTCTAGCGGGAGTATCCTACGAGCAGTACTTC. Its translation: CASSIRLSRLAGVSYEQYF.

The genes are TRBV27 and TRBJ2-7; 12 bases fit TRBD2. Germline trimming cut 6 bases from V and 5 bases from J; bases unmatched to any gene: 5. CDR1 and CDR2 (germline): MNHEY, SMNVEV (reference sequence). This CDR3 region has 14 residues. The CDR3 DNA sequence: TGTGCCAGCAGACCTAGCGGGAGGGCCAACGAGCAGTACTTC. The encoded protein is CASRPSGRANEQYF.

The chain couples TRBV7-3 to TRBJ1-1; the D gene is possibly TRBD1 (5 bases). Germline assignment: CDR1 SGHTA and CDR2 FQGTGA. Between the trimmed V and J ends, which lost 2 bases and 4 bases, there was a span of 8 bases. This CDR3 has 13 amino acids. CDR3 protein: CASSLGGTTEAFF. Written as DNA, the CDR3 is TGTGCCAGCAGCTTAGGGGGGACCACTGAAGCTTTCTTT.

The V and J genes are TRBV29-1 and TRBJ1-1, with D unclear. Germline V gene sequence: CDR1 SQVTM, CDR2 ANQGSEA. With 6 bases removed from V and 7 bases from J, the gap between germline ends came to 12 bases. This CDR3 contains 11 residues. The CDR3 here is CSVTLGDEAFF. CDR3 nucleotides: TGCAGCGTCACCCTCGGGGATGAAGCTTTCTTT.